The present TCR beta chain was sequenced within a study of early T cells in non-severe SARS-CoV-2 infection. About the study: Chains were unpaired, as sequencing was done on bulk RNA from unsorted whole blood.

About this clonotype itself: What it recognizes is unknown.

Findings and limits, study-wide: Using VDJdb, the matching emphasized anti-spike CD8 responses while missing private and CD4 specificities.

Unique molecular identifiers were added to individual cDNA molecules. TCRdb reanalysed the 5' RACE reads using MiXCR and keeps one entry per CDR3 protein. The data hold about 98,000 distinct CDR3 sequences, with more than 9.5% observed a single time. The ends lost 7 bases at V and 2 bases at J; junction bases unmatched: 5. The CDR3 is made up of 14 amino acids. Germline CDR1 and CDR2: LGHDT and YNNKEL (reference sequence). The TCR originated in an adult who was a healthcare worker with PCR-confirmed SARS-CoV-2 infection or an uninfected control (not recorded which). The sample comprised whole blood. The rearrangement uses TRBV3-1 and TRBJ2-7, with 10 bases that match TRBD1. CDR3 protein: CASTPGQGAYEQYF. The CDR3 region has the DNA TGTGCCAGCACCCCCGGACAGGGGGCCTACGAGCAGTACTTC.